This T cell receptor beta chain was recorded in a study of T cell responses to AZD1222 COVID-19 vaccine. Study observations and caveats: It should be noted that donors were predominantly white British and more often female, and clonal diversity was possibly underestimated. Repertoire samples came only from after the peak T cell response. Regions left unmutated in variants are reportedly the target of nearly half of spike-specific TCRs.

The protocol was immunoSEQ multiplex PCR, while the TCRdb copy is restricted to in-frame clones and leaves out a portion. The table lists around 90,000 clones, 80% to 90% of them singletons. Of note for this clone: Its antigen is not known.

The CDR3 sequence is 17 residues long. Trimming removed 1 base from V and 0 bases from J, with 12 bases in between. CDR1 is MNHEY and CDR2 is SMNVEV in the germline V gene (reference sequence). The TCR originated in an adult in good health. The sample in question was peripheral blood, obtained on day 0 of AZD1222 vaccination. V usage is TRBV27 and J usage is TRBJ1-4; maybe TRBD1 (5 bases). CDR3 coding DNA: TGTGCCAGCAGTTTATTCCCAGGGAGTGCAACTAATGAAAAACTGTTTTTT. Amino acids: CASSLFPGSATNEKLFF. Drawing the rest from reference TRBV27 and TRBJ1-4, the complete variable domain is EAQVTQNPRYLITVTGKKLTVTCSQNMNHEYMSWYRQDPGLGLRQIYYSMNVEVTDKGDVPEGYKVSRKEKRNFPLILESPSPNQTSLYFCASSLFPGSATNEKLFFGSGTQLSVL.